The next 18 T cell receptor beta chains were all read from a single sample in a study of T cells in Graves' hyperthyroidism and ophthalmopathy. Amplification of TCR beta CDR3 regions used RNA as the template. TCR CDR3 underwent first-round RT-PCR with the HTBI primer set. TCRdb independently ran MiXCR on the multiplex PCR reads; one entry per CDR3 protein. This sample has roughly 710,000 distinct CDR3 sequences, with over 35% found just once. Sequencing was done on a sample of blood. These receptors all come from a woman aged 40 to 55 with Graves' hyperthyroidism.

This clonotype was detected once. The V gene is TRBV10-3, the J gene TRBJ2-3; unclear D gene. Germline CDR1 and CDR2: ENHRY and SYGVKD. Trimming took off 5 bases at V and 2 bases at J, with 8 bases between the two ends. The CDR3 covers 13 residues. As DNA, the CDR3 is TGTGCCATCAGTTCCGGTAACACAGATACGCAGTATTTT. This codes for CAISSGNTDTQYF.

This clonotype occurred a few times. CDR3 protein: CATMARGSSTEAFF. The CDR3 DNA reads as TGTGCCACCATGGCGAGGGGATCGAGCACTGAAGCTTTCTTT. J is TRBJ1-1 and V is TRBV6-5; D possibly corresponds to TRBD1 (5 bases). Per germline, CDR1 MNHEY and CDR2 SVGAGI. V gave up 10 bases and J gave up 4 bases, with 19 bases separating them. CDR3 length equals 14 residues.

To note about this clonotype: This may stem from a read error, because a much larger clone lies one nucleotide away. The chain joins TRBV12-3 or TRBV12-4 to TRBJ1-5; D unresolved. The CDR3 sequence is 14 residues long. V was pared by 2 bases and J by 6 bases, with 11 bases between. The CDR3 bases are TGTGCCAGCAGTTTAACCGACTTCACTCAGCCCCAGCATTTT. Encoded protein: CASSLTDFTQPQHF.

This clonotype came up once. This may be a read error: a much more frequent sequence differs by one nucleotide. This chain links TRBV10-3 with TRBJ2-7; tentatively, D is TRBD2 (5 bases). The CDR3 is made up of 13 amino acids. Germline CDR1 is ENHRY and CDR2 is SYGVKD. The CDR3 here is CASSYPRGYEQYF. The CDR3 coding sequence is TGTGCCAGCAGTTACCCAAGAGGGTACGAGCAGTACTTC.

This clonotype was recorded many times. The V gene is TRBV20-1, the J gene TRBJ1-4; D ambiguous. The CDR3 is 12 amino acids. Germline V gene lookup returns CDR1 DFQATT and CDR2 SNEGSKA (reference sequence). Trimming left V 2 bases short and J 8 bases short, with 9 bases between. The CDR3 DNA is TGCAGTGCTAGACTCGCCGGAGAAAAACTGTTTTTT. Translation: CSARLAGEKLFF.

At least ten counts were recorded for this clonotype. The rearrangement joins TRBV7-2 to TRBJ1-3, with D maybe TRBD1 (5 bases). The germline V gene has CDR1 SGHTA and CDR2 FQGNSA. The V end lost 3 bases, the J end lost 0 bases, and 9 bases lay between the germline ends. The CDR3 has 15 residues. The CDR3 loop reads CASSLQGASGNTIYF. In DNA, the CDR3 is TGTGCCAGCAGCTTGCAGGGAGCCTCTGGAAACACCATATATTTT.

This clonotype was recorded at least ten times. The chain carries TRBV29-1 and TRBJ1-2, with D uncertain. The CDR3 covers 13 residues. The V end lost 0 bases, the J end lost 3 bases, and 8 bases lay between the germline ends. CDR1 is SQVTM and CDR2 is ANQGSEA in the germline V gene. CDR3 in amino acids: CSVEDGGYYGYTF. CDR3 bases: TGCAGCGTTGAAGATGGCGGCTACTATGGCTACACCTTC.

Regarding this clonotype: The junction departs from the called germline gene at one end, perhaps through a read error. V gene TRBV5-4 combines with J gene TRBJ1-2; TRBD1 matches 9 bases. This CDR3 region has 16 residues. CDR1 is SGHNT, CDR2 YYREEE, per germline (reference sequence). The CDR3 DNA reads TGTGCCAGCAGCTCTTGGGTGGGACAGGGTGGCTATGGCTGCACCTTC. Its protein is CASSSWVGQGGYGCTF.

The chain employs TRBV19 and TRBJ1-5; possibly TRBD1 for D (6 bases). This CDR3 has 18 amino acids. Trimming left V 5 bases short and J 6 bases short, with 26 bases between. CDR1 is LNHDA, CDR2 SQIVND, per germline (reference sequence). The CDR3 nucleotides read TGTGCCAGTAGTGCGCGGGAAAATTATTGGACAGTAAGTCAGCCCCAGCATTTT. Translating it yields CASSARENYWTVSQPQHF.

CDR3 amino acids: CASSQRTPREKLFF. CDR3 nucleotides: TGCGCCAGCAGCCAACGCACCCCGAGGGAAAAACTGTTTTTT. The rearrangement joins TRBV4-1 to TRBJ1-4; D remains ambiguous. The CDR3 loop spans 14 amino acids. Germline loops: CDR1 MGHRA, CDR2 YSYEKL. V gave up 2 bases and J gave up 8 bases, with 12 bases separating them.

This clonotype was seen many times. The rearrangement links TRBV6-5 to TRBJ1-1; D is uncertain. The CDR3 runs to 12 residues. V was shortened by 6 bases and J by 7 bases, with 12 bases between the two germline ends. Germline CDR1 and CDR2: MNHEY and SVGAGI. In DNA form, the CDR3 reads TGTGCCAGCAGCGCGACTCTGAGTGAAGCTTTCTTT. This gives the protein CASSATLSEAFF.

Details on this clonotype: Germline and junction disagree at one end, which may indicate a read error. This rearrangement joins TRBV10-3 to TRBJ2-7; D remains ambiguous. The CDR3 totals 14 residues. CDR1 and CDR2 from the germline V gene are ENHRY and SYGVKD. CDR3 amino acids: CALSSQGDSYEQYF. The CDR3 region has the DNA TGTGCCCTCAGTTCCCAAGGTGACTCCTACGAGCAGTACTTC.

This rearrangement joins TRBV7-2 to TRBJ1-4; D is ambiguous. Trimming took off 6 bases at V and 0 bases at J, with 11 bases between the two ends. The CDR3 runs to 15 residues. CDR1 and CDR2 (germline): SGHTA, FQGNSA. The CDR3 sequence is CASSHSFATNEKLFF. The CDR3 region has the DNA TGTGCCAGCAGTCACTCATTCGCAACTAATGAAAAACTGTTTTTT. Drawing the rest from reference TRBV7-2 and TRBJ1-4, the complete variable domain is GAGVSQSPSNKVTEKGKDVELRCDPISGHTALYWYRQSLGQGLEFLIYFQGNSAPDKSGLPSDRFSAERTGGSVSTLTIQRTQQEDSAVYLCASSHSFATNEKLFFGSGTQLSVL.

The chain is built from TRBV27 and TRBJ1-2; TRBD1 matches at 8 bases. Losses at the gene ends were 4 bases for V and 4 bases for J; bases not matched to a gene: 5. CDR3 size: 14 residues. The germline V gene has CDR1 MNHEY and CDR2 SMNVEV (reference sequence). DNA for the CDR3: TGTGCCAGCAGTTACAGGGGGGAAATCTATGGCTACACCTTC. Its translation is CASSYRGEIYGYTF.

In this sample, this clonotype turned up many times. This rearrangement joins TRBV6-2 or TRBV6-3 to TRBJ2-7, with D possibly matching TRBD2 (5 bases). This CDR3 comprises 14 residues. CDR1 and CDR2 from the germline V gene are MNHEY and SVGEGT. V was clipped by 2 bases and J by 0 bases, with 8 bases between them. The chain's CDR3 is CASSYGLDSYEQYF. The DNA of the CDR3 is TGTGCCAGCAGTTACGGACTCGACTCCTACGAGCAGTACTTC.

This clonotype was detected many times. V and J are TRBV10-3 and TRBJ2-5, with 12 bases that match TRBD2. Per germline, CDR1 ENHRY and CDR2 SYGVKD. This CDR3 has 15 residues. V trimming: 4 bases; J trimming: 5 bases; junction bases outside the gene matches: 5. Here the CDR3 reads CAISGTSGERETQYF. In DNA, the CDR3 is TGTGCCATCAGTGGGACTAGCGGGGAGAGGGAGACCCAGTACTTC.

This clonotype was recorded at least ten times. The CDR3 loop is CSVETKDYEQYF. In nucleotides, the CDR3 is TGCAGCGTTGAGACGAAGGATTACGAGCAGTACTTC. The chain links TRBV29-1 to TRBJ2-7; the D is unclear. V dropped 3 bases and J dropped 4 bases, with 10 bases sitting between them. The germline V gene encodes CDR1 SQVTM and CDR2 ANQGSEA. The CDR3 loop spans 12 amino acids.

Only a few counts were recorded for this clonotype. This chain uses TRBV6-1 with TRBJ2-5, with D hard to call. V dropped 5 bases and J dropped 5 bases, with 15 bases sitting between them. CDR3 size: 14 residues. Germline V gives CDR1 MNHNS, CDR2 SASEGT. CDR3 in DNA: TGTGCCAGCAGTCCCCGACCAATACCCGAGACCCAGTACTTC. It specifies CASSPRPIPETQYF.